This T cell receptor (beta chain) derives from a study of OX40 agonist ivuxolimab in advanced cancers. The CDR3 extends over 15 amino acids. Per germline, CDR1 ENHRY and CDR2 SYGVKD. Trimming took 0 bases from V and 2 from J, leaving 9 bases between them. The table came from immunoSEQ multiplex PCR; TCRdb's copy has only in-frame clones and leaves some out. The table includes around 8,000 clones, nearly 90% detected once. The V call is TRBV10-3, the J call TRBJ2-3; D may correspond to TRBD1 or TRBD2 (5 bases each). Source: CD4+ or CD8+ T cells sorted from blood, taken in a trial of the OX40 agonist ivuxolimab. The TCR comes from an adult with an advanced solid tumor such as melanoma, head and neck, liver or kidney cancer. DNA for the CDR3: TGTGCCATCAGTGAGTCGAGGGGTTTCACAGATACGCAGTATTTT. It yields the protein CAISESRGFTDTQYF.